This T cell receptor beta chain was documented in a study of T cells in tumors after PD-1 blockade. On the study more broadly: Some patients also took daily vismodegib 150 mg during anti-PD-1 treatment.

Clones were sequenced by immunoSEQ multiplex PCR, and TCRdb holds only the in-frame ones, with some missing. The sample yields 50,000 or so clones, roughly 73% seen once. Genomic DNA template from tumor biopsies or peripheral blood, roughly 616 ng to 6,500 ng input. The TCR sequence derives from a human donor with basal cell carcinoma. Sequenced material: PBMCs, taken before anti-PD-1 treatment.

CDR3 loop: CASSQRGQGGEQFF. The CDR3 nucleotides are TGTGCCAGCAGTCAACGGGGACAGGGAGGTGAGCAGTTCTTC. The rearrangement links TRBV6-6 to TRBJ2-1; 9 bases align to TRBD1. In germline, CDR1 is MNHNY, CDR2 SVGAGI (reference sequence). CDR3 size: 14 residues. Germline trimming cut 5 bases from V and 9 bases from J; bases unmatched to any gene: 8.